The rows below give T cell receptor beta chains drawn from one sample of a study of graft-versus-host responses after intestinal transplantation. Libraries were prepared by immunoSEQ multiplex PCR; TCRdb keeps only in-frame clonotypes and omits some of them. The table has about 50,000 clones, 80% to 95% seen once. These receptors are not linked to any known antigen. The input for sequencing was unstimulated CD4+ T cells sorted from spleen or lymph node cells, taken before transplant. These receptors were collected from a human donor who was the organ donor for an intestinal transplant. CDR3s include the opening cysteine and the closing phenylalanine or tryptophan. The D gene is left open where the match is weak. For some rows the clone size is stated as once, few or many, or as a class when expanded; others skip it.

j_call: TRBJ2-7; v_call: TRBV7-2; d_call: NA; clone_size: NA; cdr3_nt: TGTGCCAGCAGCTTAGAGGATAGGACCTACGAGCAGTACTTC; cdr3_aa: CASSLEDRTYEQYF
j_call: TRBJ2-1; v_call: TRBV11-1; d_call: NA; clone_size: NA; cdr3_nt: TGTGCCAGCAGCCAATCCGGGACCACCGATGAGCAGTTCTTC; cdr3_aa: CASSQSGTTDEQFF
j_call: TRBJ2-5; v_call: TRBV5-6; d_call: NA; clone_size: once; cdr3_nt: TGTGCCAGCAGCACCTACTGGCCTGGCCAGGGGATCGAGACCCAGTACTTC; cdr3_aa: CASSTYWPGQGIETQYF
j_call: TRBJ2-5; v_call: TRBV28; d_call: TRBD1; clone_size: NA; cdr3_nt: TGTGCCAGCACCTTACAGGGGGCGCGAGAGACCCAGTACTTC; cdr3_aa: CASTLQGARETQYF
j_call: TRBJ1-6; v_call: TRBV7-9; d_call: TRBD1; clone_size: NA; cdr3_nt: TGTGCCAGCAGCAGCAGGGGACAGGGGTCGATTTCCCTCCACTTT; cdr3_aa: CASSSRGQGSISLHF
j_call: TRBJ1-6; v_call: TRBV25-1; d_call: NA; clone_size: NA; cdr3_nt: TGTGCCAGCAGTGACAGACGGGACTCACCCCTCCACTTT; cdr3_aa: CASSDRRDSPLHF
j_call: TRBJ1-6; v_call: TRBV6-5; d_call: NA; clone_size: NA; cdr3_nt: TGTGCCAGCAGTTACCGGGGGGATCGCCTCCACTTT; cdr3_aa: CASSYRGDRLHF
j_call: TRBJ2-1; v_call: TRBV5-4; d_call: NA; clone_size: NA; cdr3_nt: TGTGCCAGCAGCTTGGACAGATTCGGTGAGCAGTTCTTC; cdr3_aa: CASSLDRFGEQFF
j_call: TRBJ1-3; v_call: TRBV29-1; d_call: TRBD1; clone_size: NA; cdr3_nt: TGCAGCGTTGAAGCAGGGGGCTCTGGAAACACCATATATTTT; cdr3_aa: CSVEAGGSGNTIYF
j_call: TRBJ2-7; v_call: TRBV5-8; d_call: TRBD2; clone_size: NA; cdr3_nt: TGTGCCAGCAGCTCAGCGGGAGAAATATACGAGCAGTACTTC; cdr3_aa: CASSSAGEIYEQYF
j_call: TRBJ1-2; v_call: TRBV30; d_call: TRBD1; clone_size: NA; cdr3_nt: TGTGCCTGGAGAGCAAGACTCGGGACAGGGGGAAACTATGGCTACACCTTC; cdr3_aa: CAWRARLGTGGNYGYTF
j_call: TRBJ2-1; v_call: TRBV19; d_call: NA; clone_size: NA; cdr3_nt: TGTGCCAGTAGTATAGGGTTATCCTACAATGAGCAGTTCTTC; cdr3_aa: CASSIGLSYNEQFF
j_call: TRBJ1-5; v_call: TRBV5-1; d_call: NA; clone_size: NA; cdr3_nt: TGCGCCAGCAGCTTGGGGAAGGATCAGCCCCAGCATTTT; cdr3_aa: CASSLGKDQPQHF
j_call: TRBJ2-5; v_call: TRBV29-1; d_call: TRBD1; clone_size: NA; cdr3_nt: TGCAGCGTTGGACGGACAGGGAGGAGCGGGCAAGAGACCCAGTACTTC; cdr3_aa: CSVGRTGRSGQETQYF
j_call: TRBJ2-2; v_call: TRBV28; d_call: TRBD1; clone_size: NA; cdr3_nt: TGTGCCAGCAGTTTTGACAGGGTGGACACCGGGGAGCTGTTTTTT; cdr3_aa: CASSFDRVDTGELFF
j_call: TRBJ2-5; v_call: TRBV7-2; d_call: NA; clone_size: NA; cdr3_nt: TGTGCCAGCAGCTCACAAGGGGGGACCCAGTACTTC; cdr3_aa: CASSSQGGTQYF
j_call: TRBJ2-3; v_call: TRBV5-4; d_call: TRBD2; clone_size: NA; cdr3_nt: TGTGCCAGCAGCTGGGGATTAGCGGGAGAAGGGTATACGCAGTATTTT; cdr3_aa: CASSWGLAGEGYTQYF
j_call: TRBJ2-3; v_call: TRBV7-2; d_call: NA; clone_size: NA; cdr3_nt: TGTGCCAGCAGCTTAGTTCAGTATACGCAGTATTTT; cdr3_aa: CASSLVQYTQYF
j_call: TRBJ1-4; v_call: TRBV5-4; d_call: TRBD1; clone_size: NA; cdr3_nt: TGTGCCAGCAGCCAAACAGGGGCAACTAATGAAAAACTGTTTTTT; cdr3_aa: CASSQTGATNEKLFF
j_call: TRBJ1-2; v_call: TRBV19; d_call: NA; clone_size: NA; cdr3_nt: TGTGCCAGTAGTATACAATACTATGGCTACACCTTC; cdr3_aa: CASSIQYYGYTF
j_call: TRBJ2-5; v_call: TRBV10-3; d_call: NA; clone_size: NA; cdr3_nt: TGTGCCATCAGTATCGGGGGCCTCTCGGGGGAGACCCAGTACTTC; cdr3_aa: CAISIGGLSGETQYF
j_call: TRBJ1-1; v_call: TRBV25-1; d_call: NA; clone_size: NA; cdr3_nt: TGTGCCAGCAGTGAATTTAACACTGAAGCTTTCTTT; cdr3_aa: CASSEFNTEAFF
j_call: TRBJ2-7; v_call: TRBV2; d_call: NA; clone_size: NA; cdr3_nt: TGTGCCAGCAGTGACGAGATATACGAGCAGTACTTC; cdr3_aa: CASSDEIYEQYF
j_call: TRBJ2-4; v_call: TRBV7-2; d_call: NA; clone_size: NA; cdr3_nt: TGTGCCAGCAGCTTTGACTCTAGAATGGACATTCAGTACTTC; cdr3_aa: CASSFDSRMDIQYF
j_call: TRBJ2-1; v_call: TRBV7-2; d_call: TRBD2; clone_size: NA; cdr3_nt: TGTGCCAGCAGCTTAGAGGTGGGAGGGCCCAGTGAGCAGTTCTTC; cdr3_aa: CASSLEVGGPSEQFF
j_call: TRBJ1-1; v_call: TRBV6-6; d_call: TRBD1; clone_size: NA; cdr3_nt: TGTGCCAGCAGCACACCTAGGACAGGGGCGAACACTGAAGCTTTCTTT; cdr3_aa: CASSTPRTGANTEAFF
j_call: TRBJ1-1; v_call: TRBV19; d_call: TRBD1; clone_size: NA; cdr3_nt: TGTGCCAGTAGTATCGCACAGGGGGCGCACACTGAAGCTTTCTTT; cdr3_aa: CASSIAQGAHTEAFF
j_call: TRBJ1-4; v_call: TRBV6-5; d_call: TRBD1; clone_size: NA; cdr3_nt: TGTGCCAGCCAGACAGGGGGTAATGAAAAACTGTTTTTT; cdr3_aa: CASQTGGNEKLFF
j_call: TRBJ2-7; v_call: TRBV7-9; d_call: NA; clone_size: NA; cdr3_nt: TGTGCCAGCAGCCCCCTTAGTTCCTACGAGCAGTACTTC; cdr3_aa: CASSPLSSYEQYF
j_call: TRBJ2-1; v_call: TRBV10-3; d_call: TRBD2; clone_size: NA; cdr3_nt: TGTGCCATCAGTGGGCTAGCGGGAGACAATGAGCAGTTCTTC; cdr3_aa: CAISGLAGDNEQFF
j_call: TRBJ2-7; v_call: TRBV14; d_call: NA; clone_size: NA; cdr3_nt: TGTGCCAGCAGCCAAGTCTACAGGGACACCTACGAGCAGTACTTC; cdr3_aa: CASSQVYRDTYEQYF
j_call: TRBJ2-3; v_call: TRBV30; d_call: TRBD2; clone_size: NA; cdr3_nt: TGTGCCTGGAGTGGACTAGCGGGAGCAGATACGCAGTATTTT; cdr3_aa: CAWSGLAGADTQYF
j_call: TRBJ1-2; v_call: TRBV11-2; d_call: NA; clone_size: NA; cdr3_nt: TGTGCCAGCAGCTATTGGAGAGTGGACTATGGCTACACCTTC; cdr3_aa: CASSYWRVDYGYTF
j_call: TRBJ2-3; v_call: TRBV5-4; d_call: NA; clone_size: NA; cdr3_nt: TGTGCCAGCAGCTTGGCAGATACGCAGTATTTT; cdr3_aa: CASSLADTQYF
j_call: TRBJ2-7; v_call: TRBV6-1; d_call: TRBD2; clone_size: NA; cdr3_nt: TGTGCCAGCAGCCGACTAGCGGGTTACGAGCAGTACTTC; cdr3_aa: CASSRLAGYEQYF
j_call: TRBJ2-1; v_call: TRBV30; d_call: NA; clone_size: NA; cdr3_nt: TGTGCCTGGAGTGGGCTAGCAGGAGGTAATTGGCAGTTCTTC; cdr3_aa: CAWSGLAGGNWQFF
j_call: TRBJ2-7; v_call: TRBV19; d_call: NA; clone_size: NA; cdr3_nt: TGTGCCAGTAGTATAGCCCAGGGGTACGAGCAGTACTTC; cdr3_aa: CASSIAQGYEQYF
j_call: TRBJ2-7; v_call: TRBV16; d_call: NA; clone_size: few; cdr3_nt: TGTGCCAGCAGCCAATATGGGACGGTTCTCTACGAGCAGTACTTC; cdr3_aa: CASSQYGTVLYEQYF
j_call: TRBJ1-3; v_call: TRBV28; d_call: TRBD1; clone_size: NA; cdr3_nt: TGTGCCAGCAGTTATGACAGGGATAGAAACACCATATATTTT; cdr3_aa: CASSYDRDRNTIYF
j_call: TRBJ2-7; v_call: TRBV25-1; d_call: NA; clone_size: NA; cdr3_nt: TGTGCCAGCAGGGGCGCCTTTGGGACCTACGAGCAGTACTTC; cdr3_aa: CASRGAFGTYEQYF
j_call: TRBJ1-5; v_call: TRBV7-2; d_call: NA; clone_size: NA; cdr3_nt: TGTGCCAGCAGCCCCTCGCCAGGGTGGGATCAGCCCCAGCATTTT; cdr3_aa: CASSPSPGWDQPQHF
j_call: TRBJ1-5; v_call: TRBV30; d_call: TRBD1; clone_size: once; cdr3_nt: TGTGCCTGGAGTGCCCCCGGGACAGGGAGCGATCAGCCCCAGCATTTT; cdr3_aa: CAWSAPGTGSDQPQHF